One and the same sample provided the 25 T cell receptor beta chains below, sequenced in a study of blood T cell repertoires in COVID-19. TCRdb's table, derived via immunoSEQ multiplex PCR, lists solely in-frame clones and lacks some. The sample lists tens of thousands of clones; around 90% were seen once. Sequencing was done on a sample of peripheral blood. The receptors stem from a human donor with active COVID-19. The donor label of this sample is uncertain.

This chain uses TRBV5-4 with TRBJ2-1, with 7 bases matching TRBD1. J was trimmed by 7 bases and V by 1 base; bases with no gene match: 8. Germline CDR1 and CDR2: SGHNT and YYREEE (reference sequence). The CDR3 sequence is 15 residues long. The DNA of the CDR3 is TGTGCCAGCAGCTTGTTACCAGGGGGTATTAATGAGCAGTTCTTC. Encoded protein: CASSLLPGGINEQFF. The variable domain in full, completed from reference TRBV5-4 and TRBJ2-1, reads ETGVTQSPTHLIKTRGQQVTLRCSSQSGHNTVSWYQQALGQGPQFIFQYYREEENGRGNFPPRFSGLQFPNYSSELNVNALELDDSALYLCASSLLPGGINEQFFGPGTRLTVL.

This rearrangement joins TRBV16 to TRBJ2-1; TRBD2 might be the D (6 bases). This CDR3 contains 13 residues. Germline CDR1 KGHSY, CDR2 FQNENV. Deletions cut 8 bases from V and 7 bases from J, with 15 bases between. The CDR3: CASRGDTTNEQFF. The CDR3 DNA reads as TGTGCCAGCCGCGGGGATACTACAAATGAGCAGTTCTTC.

This clone has only one observation. The chain employs TRBV7-9 and TRBJ2-7; TRBD2 aligns across 7 bases. The V and J ends lost 4 bases and 3 bases, in that order; junction bases with no gene match: 9. CDR3 length equals 15 residues. Per the germline V gene, CDR1 is SEHNR and CDR2 is FQNEAQ (reference sequence). The CDR3 sequence is CASSSLGTKDYEQYF. The CDR3 DNA sequence: TGTGCCAGCAGCTCACTCGGGACTAAGGACTACGAGCAGTACTTC.

The genes are TRBV7-8 and TRBJ1-4; D unresolved. Between the trimmed V and J ends, which lost 2 bases and 13 bases, there was a span of 14 bases. The CDR3 runs to 13 residues. Germline V gene lookup returns CDR1 SGHVS and CDR2 FQNEAQ. Here the CDR3 reads CASSLFGGKVLFF. The CDR3 nucleotides are TGTGCCAGCAGCTTATTTGGCGGGAAGGTACTGTTTTTT.

Only one count was recorded for this clone. This rearrangement joins TRBV7-7 to TRBJ2-2; TRBD2 agrees at 12 bases. V lost 4 bases, J lost 4 bases, and 4 bases stayed unmatched. This CDR3 comprises 16 residues. Germline CDR1 reads SSHAT; CDR2 reads FNYEAQ (reference sequence). This CDR3 reads CASSYLAGGPTGELFF. Written as DNA, the CDR3 is TGTGCCAGCAGCTACCTAGCGGGGGGGCCCACCGGGGAGCTGTTTTTT.

As DNA, the CDR3 is TGTGCCAGCAGCCAAAAAACAGGGGGCACTGAAGCTTTCTTT. Protein product: CASSQKTGGTEAFF. The rearrangement uses TRBV7-2 and TRBJ1-1, with 8 bases lining up with TRBD1. Trimming took 5 bases from V and 4 from J; bases not matched to a gene: 6. The germline gives CDR1 SGHTA, CDR2 FQGNSA. This CDR3 comprises 14 residues.

This clone was seen once. The chain links TRBV5-6 to TRBJ2-4, with D perhaps matching TRBD2 (6 bases). The germline V gene encodes CDR1 SGHDT and CDR2 YYEEEE. The V end was cut by 4 bases, the J end by 8 bases, with 13 bases between. The length of the CDR3 is 13 residues. CDR3 amino acids: CASSPTGVDIQYF. Here the CDR3 DNA reads TGTGCCAGCAGCCCAACGGGGGTTGACATTCAGTACTTC.

The chain recombines TRBV6-5 with TRBJ1-1; 9 nucleotides line up with TRBD1. CDR1 MNHEY and CDR2 SVGAGI come from the germline V gene. V lost 6 bases to trimming and J lost 4 bases; unmatched junction nucleotides: 6. This CDR3 has 14 amino acids. The CDR3 sequence is CASRDRGGGTEAFF. The CDR3 region has the DNA TGTGCCAGCAGGGACAGGGGTGGGGGCACTGAAGCTTTCTTT.

This chain joins TRBV10-3 and TRBJ1-1; 7 bases are a match to TRBD1. Germline CDR1 reads ENHRY; CDR2 reads SYGVKD. This CDR3 region has 15 residues. V lost 1 base to trimming and J lost 1 base; unmatched junction nucleotides: 3. CDR3 in DNA: TGTGCCATCAGTGAGTTCCGGGACAGGAACACTGAAGCTTTCTTT. Translation gives CAISEFRDRNTEAFF.

The chain employs TRBV9 and TRBJ1-5, with 7 bases identical to TRBD1. J gave up 8 bases and V 0 bases, and 11 bases lay outside the gene matches. CDR3 length equals 16 residues. The germline V gene has CDR1 SGDLS and CDR2 YYNGEE. CDR3 coding DNA: TGTGCCAGCAGCGTAGGGATGACACAGGGGCTCGAGCCCCAGCATTTT. It codes for CASSVGMTQGLEPQHF. Looking up the rest from reference TRBV9 and TRBJ1-5 gives the full variable domain: DSGVTQTPKHLITATGQRVTLRCSPRSGDLSVYWYQQSLDQGLQFLIQYYNGEERAKGNILERFSAQQFPDLHSELNLSSLELGDSALYFCASSVGMTQGLEPQHFGDGTRLSIL.

The V gene is TRBV4-2, the J gene TRBJ2-7; 7 bases fit TRBD1. J gave up 3 bases and V 2 bases, and 7 bases lay outside the gene matches. Germline V gene sequence: CDR1 LGHNA, CDR2 YNFKEQ. The length of the CDR3 is 15 residues. The CDR3 sequence: CASSQPGTEDYEQYF. CDR3 DNA sequence: TGTGCCAGCAGCCAACCCGGGACAGAGGACTACGAGCAGTACTTC.

This chain uses TRBV18 with TRBJ1-1, with 8 bases that match TRBD1. The ends lost 2 bases at V and 1 base at J; junction bases unmatched: 3. This CDR3 is 15 amino acids long. Germline CDR1 is KGHSH and CDR2 is LQKENI. Here the CDR3 reads CASSPTDRANTEAFF. The DNA of the CDR3 is TGTGCCAGCTCACCAACGGACAGGGCGAACACTGAAGCTTTCTTT.

The chain is built from TRBV7-2 and TRBJ2-6, with 8 bases aligning to TRBD1. CDR3 length: 19 amino acids. CDR1 SGHTA and CDR2 FQGNSA come from the germline V gene. After removal of 3 bases from V and 0 bases from J, the junction contained 10 bases not matched to a gene. The CDR3 reads CASSLRTGRVISGANVLTF. CDR3 DNA sequence: TGTGCCAGCAGCTTGAGGACAGGGAGAGTCATCTCTGGGGCCAACGTCCTGACTTTC.

The gene calls are TRBV9 and TRBJ1-1, with D perhaps TRBD1 (5 bases). The CDR3 consists of 14 residues. V was trimmed by 4 bases and J by 4 bases, leaving 14 bases between them. Germline V gene data show CDR1 as SGDLS and CDR2 as YYNGEE. The CDR3 spells CASSQSDGGTEAFF. The CDR3 nucleotides read TGTGCCAGCAGCCAATCGGACGGGGGCACTGAAGCTTTCTTT. Full variable domain (rest looked up from reference TRBV9 and TRBJ1-1): DSGVTQTPKHLITATGQRVTLRCSPRSGDLSVYWYQQSLDQGLQFLIQYYNGEERAKGNILERFSAQQFPDLHSELNLSSLELGDSALYFCASSQSDGGTEAFFGQGTRLTVV.

J is TRBJ2-4 and V is TRBV4-1; D possibly corresponds to TRBD2 (7 bases). There are 16 residues in the CDR3. Trimming stripped 1 base from V and 9 bases from J, with 19 bases between. Germline CDR1 reads MGHRA; CDR2 reads YSYEKL. The CDR3, as DNA: TGCGCCAGCAGCCAAGGATTTGGGGGGGCGCTGGGCATTCAGTACTTC. Residues: CASSQGFGGALGIQYF.

The CDR3 coding sequence is TGTGCCAGCAGCCAAGAGGTCTCTTTTGTCCGGGGGACGCCCGGGGAGCTGTTTTTT. Amino acid sequence: CASSQEVSFVRGTPGELFF. The chain is built from TRBV4-2 and TRBJ2-2, with D perhaps TRBD2 (6 bases). Germline CDR1 and CDR2: LGHNA and YNFKEQ. V was trimmed by 0 bases and J by 6 bases, leaving 23 bases between them. The CDR3 has 19 residues.

The chain employs TRBV5-1 and TRBJ2-7; 9 nucleotides match TRBD1. Per germline, CDR1 SGHRS and CDR2 YFSETQ. Trimming removed 4 bases from V and 3 bases from J; junction bases left unmatched: 11. CDR3 length: 16 residues. CDR3 protein: CASSRPATGGDYEQYF. The CDR3 DNA is TGCGCCAGCAGCCGACCCGCGACAGGGGGGGACTACGAGCAGTACTTC. Using reference TRBV5-1 and TRBJ2-7 for the parts outside the CDR3, the full variable domain is KAGVTQTPRYLIKTRGQQVTLSCSPISGHRSVSWYQQTPGQGLQFLFEYFSETQRNKGNFPGRFSGRQFSNSRSEMNVSTLELGDSALYLCASSRPATGGDYEQYFGPGTRLTVT.

The V gene is TRBV2, the J gene TRBJ1-2; TRBD1 matches at 9 bases. The germline V gene encodes CDR1 SNHLY and CDR2 FYNNEI. Trimming cost V 6 bases and J 4 bases; bases outside gene matches: 6. The CDR3 has 14 amino acids. The CDR3 loop is CASRVGQGGYGYTF. CDR3 nucleotides: TGTGCCAGCAGGGTGGGACAGGGAGGCTATGGCTACACCTTC. Complete variable domain (other parts from reference TRBV2 and TRBJ1-2): EPEVTQTPSHQVTQMGQEVILRCVPISNHLYFYWYRQILGQKVEFLVSFYNNEISEKSEIFDDQFSVERPDGSNFTLKIRSTKLEDSAMYFCASRVGQGGYGYTFGSGTRLTVV.

This clone turned up a few times. V gene TRBV12-3 or TRBV12-4 combines with J gene TRBJ2-7; the D is unclear. CDR3 length: 12 amino acids. The germline V and J ends were trimmed by 5 bases and 2 bases, with 7 bases remaining between them. The DNA for the CDR3 is TGTGCCAGCAGTCCGAGAGCCTACGAGCAGTACTTC. Amino acids: CASSPRAYEQYF.

The CDR3 sequence is CASSLTGTGSDEQYF. The DNA of the CDR3 is TGTGCCAGCAGCTTAACCGGGACAGGATCAGACGAGCAGTACTTC. V usage is TRBV7-3 and J usage is TRBJ2-7, with 8 bases fitting TRBD1. The CDR3 covers 15 residues. With V trimmed by 0 bases and J by 5 bases, 6 bases remained unmatched. The germline gives CDR1 SGHTA, CDR2 FQGTGA. Full variable domain (remainder filled in from reference TRBV7-3 and TRBJ2-7): GAGVSQTPSNKVTEKGKYVELRCDPISGHTALYWYRQSLGQGPEFLIYFQGTGAADDSGLPNDRFFAVRPEGSVSTLKIQRTERGDSAVYLCASSLTGTGSDEQYFGPGTRLTVT.

V is TRBV2 and J is TRBJ1-1, with D uncertain. In germline, CDR1 is SNHLY, CDR2 FYNNEI. With 4 bases removed from V and 8 bases from J, the gap between germline ends came to 14 bases. The CDR3 is made up of 13 amino acids. This CDR3 reads CASSGHNEREAFF. The CDR3 region has the DNA TGTGCCAGCAGTGGGCACAACGAGAGGGAAGCTTTCTTT.

The chain links TRBV10-3 to TRBJ1-3; D not resolved. Germline CDR1 ENHRY, CDR2 SYGVKD. V was cut by 4 bases and J by 2 bases, with 9 bases left in between. This CDR3 comprises 14 residues. CDR3 loop: CAISGGPPGNTIYF. CDR3 bases: TGTGCCATCAGTGGCGGTCCCCCTGGAAACACCATATATTTT.

The genes are TRBV25-1 and TRBJ2-3; 9 bases align to TRBD2. Trimming at V came to 4 bases and at J to 4 bases, leaving 12 bases not matched to a gene. CDR1 and CDR2 (germline): MGHDK, SYGVNS. CDR3 size: 17 residues. CDR3 coding DNA: TGTGCCAGCAGTGCGTTCTGGGGACTAGCTCGGGCAGATACGCAGTATTTT. This gives the protein CASSAFWGLARADTQYF.

The rearrangement joins TRBV5-1 to TRBJ2-1, with 8 positions matching TRBD1. This CDR3 is built from 14 residues. Germline lookup yields CDR1 SGHRS and CDR2 YFSETQ. V lost 4 bases and J lost 0; bases outside the gene matches: 0. CDR3 DNA sequence: TGCGCCAGCAGCGGACAGGGCTCCTACAATGAGCAGTTCTTC. Encoded protein: CASSGQGSYNEQFF.

This chain links TRBV2 with TRBJ2-5; possibly TRBD2 for D (6 bases). This CDR3 contains 12 residues. Germline values: CDR1 SNHLY, CDR2 FYNNEI. With 6 bases removed from V and 7 bases from J, the gap between germline ends came to 12 bases. CDR3 residues: CASSNNGGTQYF. The CDR3 coding sequence is TGTGCCAGCAGCAACAACGGGGGGACCCAGTACTTC.